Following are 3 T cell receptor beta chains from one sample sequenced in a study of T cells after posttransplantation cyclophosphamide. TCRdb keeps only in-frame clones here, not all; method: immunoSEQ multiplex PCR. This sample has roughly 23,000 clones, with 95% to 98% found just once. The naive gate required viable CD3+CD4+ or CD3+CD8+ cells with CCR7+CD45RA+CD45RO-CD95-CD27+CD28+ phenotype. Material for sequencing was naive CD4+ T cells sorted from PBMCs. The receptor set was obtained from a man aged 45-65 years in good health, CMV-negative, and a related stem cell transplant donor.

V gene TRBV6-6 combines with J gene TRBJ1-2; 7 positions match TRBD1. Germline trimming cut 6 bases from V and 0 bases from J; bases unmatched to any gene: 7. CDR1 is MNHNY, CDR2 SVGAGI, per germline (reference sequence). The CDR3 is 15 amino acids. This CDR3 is CASRSTGAPNYGYTF. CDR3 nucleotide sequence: TGTGCCAGCAGATCTACAGGGGCGCCTAACTATGGCTACACCTTC.

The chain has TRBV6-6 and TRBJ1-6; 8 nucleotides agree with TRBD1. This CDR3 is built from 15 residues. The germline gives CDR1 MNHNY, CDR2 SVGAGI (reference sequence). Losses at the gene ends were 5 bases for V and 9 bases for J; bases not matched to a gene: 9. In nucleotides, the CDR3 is TGTGCCAGCAGTACGAGACAGGGGCGGCTTTCACCCCTCCACTTT. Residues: CASSTRQGRLSPLHF.

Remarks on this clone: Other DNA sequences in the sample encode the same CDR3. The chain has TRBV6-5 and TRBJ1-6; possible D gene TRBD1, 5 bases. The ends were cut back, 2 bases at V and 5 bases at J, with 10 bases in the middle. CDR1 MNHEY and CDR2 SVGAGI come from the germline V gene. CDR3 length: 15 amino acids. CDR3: CASSYRGYNNSPLHF. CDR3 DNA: TGTGCCAGCAGTTACAGGGGTTACAATAATTCACCCCTCCACTTT.